Detailed here is one T cell receptor (beta chain). Its antigen is as yet unknown. The data belong to a study of early T cells in non-severe SARS-CoV-2 infection. Study as a whole: Chains from this unsorted whole-blood bulk RNA could not be paired.

Trimming shortened V by 3 bases and J by 2 bases, and 8 bases separated the two germline ends. The CDR3 spans 14 residues. Germline CDR1 and CDR2: KGHSH and LQKENI. As part of library construction, unique molecular identifiers were attached to individual cDNA molecules. From the 5' RACE reads, TCRdb called clonotypes with MiXCR, one entry per CDR3 protein. The sample lists fewer than 35,000 distinct CDR3 sequences, around 6% occurring once. Overall study results and limits: Clonotype matching in VDJdb favored anti-spike CD8 responses and did not capture private and CD4 specificities.

Sequencing was done on a sample of whole blood. This chain connects TRBV18 to TRBJ2-1; D is uncertain. The TCR sequence derives from an adult who was a healthcare worker with PCR-confirmed SARS-CoV-2 infection or an uninfected control (not recorded which). CDR3 protein: CASSPGFAYNEQFF. CDR3 coding DNA: TGTGCCAGCTCACCGGGTTTTGCCTACAATGAGCAGTTCTTC.